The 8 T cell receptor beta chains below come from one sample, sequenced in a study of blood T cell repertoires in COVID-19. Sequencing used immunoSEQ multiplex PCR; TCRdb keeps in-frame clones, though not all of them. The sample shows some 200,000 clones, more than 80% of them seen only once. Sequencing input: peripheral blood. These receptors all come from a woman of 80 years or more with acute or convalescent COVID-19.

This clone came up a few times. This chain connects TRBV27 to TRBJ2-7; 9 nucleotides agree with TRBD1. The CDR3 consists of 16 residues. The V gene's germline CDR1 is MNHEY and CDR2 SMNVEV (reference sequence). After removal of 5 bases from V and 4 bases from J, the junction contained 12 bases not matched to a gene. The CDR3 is CASSQRPGTGQYEQYF. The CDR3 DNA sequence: TGTGCCAGCAGTCAGCGCCCCGGGACAGGGCAATACGAGCAGTACTTC.

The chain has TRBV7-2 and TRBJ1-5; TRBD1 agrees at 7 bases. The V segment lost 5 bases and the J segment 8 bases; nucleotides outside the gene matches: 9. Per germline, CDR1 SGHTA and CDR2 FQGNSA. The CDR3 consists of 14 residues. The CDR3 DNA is TGTGCCAGCAGCCTCAACAGGGGAAGGAAGCCCCAGCATTTT. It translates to CASSLNRGRKPQHF.

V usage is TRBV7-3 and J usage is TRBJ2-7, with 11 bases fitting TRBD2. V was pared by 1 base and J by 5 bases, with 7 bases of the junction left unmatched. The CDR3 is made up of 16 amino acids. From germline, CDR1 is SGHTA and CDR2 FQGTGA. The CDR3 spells CASSLNSGGALNEQYF. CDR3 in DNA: TGTGCCAGCAGCTTAAATAGCGGGGGGGCCCTAAACGAGCAGTACTTC.

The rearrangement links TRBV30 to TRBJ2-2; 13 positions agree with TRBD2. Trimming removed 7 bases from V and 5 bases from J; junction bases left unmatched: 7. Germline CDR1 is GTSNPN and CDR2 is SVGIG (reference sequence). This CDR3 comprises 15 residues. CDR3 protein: CASCELAGGTGELFF. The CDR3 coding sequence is TGTGCCTCCTGCGAACTAGCGGGAGGGACCGGGGAGCTGTTTTTT.

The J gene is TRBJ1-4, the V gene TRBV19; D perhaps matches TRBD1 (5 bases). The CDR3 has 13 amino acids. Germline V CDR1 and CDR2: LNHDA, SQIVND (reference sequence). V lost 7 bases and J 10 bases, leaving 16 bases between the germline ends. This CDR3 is CASTTFQGSKLFF. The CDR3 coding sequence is TGTGCCAGTACCACATTTCAGGGCTCAAAACTGTTTTTT.

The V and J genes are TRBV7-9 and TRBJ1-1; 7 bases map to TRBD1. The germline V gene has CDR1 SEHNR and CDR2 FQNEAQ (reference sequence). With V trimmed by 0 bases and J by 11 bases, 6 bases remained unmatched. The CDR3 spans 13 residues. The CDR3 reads CASSLAQTGRAFF. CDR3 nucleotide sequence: TGTGCCAGCAGCTTAGCCCAGACAGGGAGGGCTTTCTTT.

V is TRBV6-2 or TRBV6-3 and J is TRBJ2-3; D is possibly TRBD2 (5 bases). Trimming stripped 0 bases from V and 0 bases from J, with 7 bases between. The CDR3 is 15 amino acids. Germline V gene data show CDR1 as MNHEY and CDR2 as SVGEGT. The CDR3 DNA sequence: TGTGCCAGCAGTTACTCCGGGGTGAGCACAGATACGCAGTATTTT. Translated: CASSYSGVSTDTQYF.

CDR3 region: CASSPEGAYYGYTF. The CDR3 DNA is TGTGCCAGCTCACCCGAGGGGGCCTACTATGGCTACACCTTC. The rearrangement links TRBV18 to TRBJ1-2, with 7 bases matching TRBD1. Germline lookup yields CDR1 KGHSH and CDR2 LQKENI. With 3 bases clipped from V and 3 bases from J, the junction kept 4 bases outside the gene matches. The CDR3 totals 14 residues.